The 5 T cell receptor beta chains given below trace back to one sample, sequenced in a study of OX40 agonist ivuxolimab in advanced cancers. Produced via immunoSEQ multiplex PCR; TCRdb's table is partial and in-frame only. The table shows around 110,000 clones, with 90% occurring only once. The specimen was CD4+ or CD8+ T cells sorted from blood, collected in a trial of the OX40 agonist ivuxolimab. These receptor sequences come from an adult with an advanced solid tumor such as melanoma, head and neck, liver or kidney cancer.

This clone has a single count. The chain links TRBV6-4 to TRBJ2-1; TRBD2 is a possible D gene (5 bases). Germline V gene sequence: CDR1 MRHNA, CDR2 SNTAGT. CDR3 length: 13 amino acids. Trimming stripped 2 bases from V and 5 bases from J, with 7 bases between. Here the CDR3 reads CASSDEGNNEQFF. CDR3 bases: TGTGCCAGCAGTGACGAGGGAAACAATGAGCAGTTCTTC.

The V and J genes are TRBV11-2 and TRBJ2-7, with 15 bases matching TRBD2. Germline V gene sequence: CDR1 SGHAT, CDR2 FQNNGV. CDR3 length: 15 amino acids. V lost 4 bases, J lost 5 bases, and 3 bases stayed unmatched. The CDR3 region has the DNA TGTGCCAGCAGCTGGACTAGCGGGGGGGCCAACGAGCAGTACTTC. This translates into CASSWTSGGANEQYF.

The chain is built from TRBV15 and TRBJ1-3, with D uncertain. This CDR3 region has 14 residues. In germline, CDR1 is LNHNV, CDR2 YYDKDF (reference sequence). V was shortened by 3 bases and J by 4 bases, with 10 bases between the two germline ends. This CDR3 reads CATSSMVSGNTIYF. The CDR3 DNA sequence: TGTGCCACCAGCAGTATGGTGTCAGGAAACACCATATATTTT.

For the CDR3, the DNA is TGTGCCAGCAGTAACAGGGGCCGGGCCGCCTACGAGCAGTACTTC. Translated, it gives CASSNRGRAAYEQYF. The rearrangement joins TRBV27 to TRBJ2-5; 7 bases line up with TRBD1. The J call may not be correct, given that the DNA end is closer to TRBJ2-7. The CDR3 totals 15 residues. The germline V gene has CDR1 MNHEY and CDR2 SMNVEV (reference sequence).

This clone showed up just once. The chain couples TRBV15 to TRBJ2-6; 8 bases are a match to TRBD1. The germline CDR1 and CDR2 sequences are LNHNV and YYDKDF (reference sequence). The CDR3 is 17 residues long. V was pared by 3 bases and J by 6 bases, with 10 bases of the junction left unmatched. DNA of the CDR3: TGTGCCACCAGCAGGCAGGGCCAGGGGGCCCAGGCCAACGTCCTGACTTTC. Amino acids: CATSRQGQGAQANVLTF.